This T cell receptor (beta chain) was observed in a study of regulatory T cells in long-lasting Graves disease. Study results and caveats: New patients shared around 980 public clonotypes, and persistent patients shared more, with around 2,600. Examination was confined to peripheral blood, excluding thyroid tissue.

The sample holds many counts of this clonotype. Its antigen remains unknown. Arm-PCR of CDR3 regions and iRepertoire HTBI primers were the basis on which TCR beta libraries were built. TCRdb re-derived calls from the multiplex PCR reads in MiXCR, one entry per CDR3 protein. The profile shows over 350,000 distinct CDR3 sequences, 14% to 15% of them singletons. V dropped 7 bases and J dropped 6; count of bases not matched to a gene: 10. CDR1 is MDHEN, CDR2 SYDVKM, per germline. CDR3 length equals 15 residues. Time point of the sample: newly diagnosed GD, antithyroid drugs for less than 3 months. From RNA extracted from PBMCs, the TCR library was made. Separately, the same data were catalogued under a study of T cells in Graves' hyperthyroidism and ophthalmopathy. As that report states: The HTBI primer set was used in a first-round RT-PCR of the TCR CDR3.

This chain joins TRBV28 and TRBJ2-1; 9 nucleotides line up with TRBD1. Material: peripheral blood mononuclear cells (PBMCs), obtained at new diagnosis, from a patient treated with antithyroid drugs. This sequence originates from a woman in her 40s with Graves disease. The chain's CDR3 is CASNPGQGNGNEQFF. The CDR3 region has the DNA TGTGCCAGCAATCCTGGACAGGGGAATGGCAATGAGCAGTTCTTC.